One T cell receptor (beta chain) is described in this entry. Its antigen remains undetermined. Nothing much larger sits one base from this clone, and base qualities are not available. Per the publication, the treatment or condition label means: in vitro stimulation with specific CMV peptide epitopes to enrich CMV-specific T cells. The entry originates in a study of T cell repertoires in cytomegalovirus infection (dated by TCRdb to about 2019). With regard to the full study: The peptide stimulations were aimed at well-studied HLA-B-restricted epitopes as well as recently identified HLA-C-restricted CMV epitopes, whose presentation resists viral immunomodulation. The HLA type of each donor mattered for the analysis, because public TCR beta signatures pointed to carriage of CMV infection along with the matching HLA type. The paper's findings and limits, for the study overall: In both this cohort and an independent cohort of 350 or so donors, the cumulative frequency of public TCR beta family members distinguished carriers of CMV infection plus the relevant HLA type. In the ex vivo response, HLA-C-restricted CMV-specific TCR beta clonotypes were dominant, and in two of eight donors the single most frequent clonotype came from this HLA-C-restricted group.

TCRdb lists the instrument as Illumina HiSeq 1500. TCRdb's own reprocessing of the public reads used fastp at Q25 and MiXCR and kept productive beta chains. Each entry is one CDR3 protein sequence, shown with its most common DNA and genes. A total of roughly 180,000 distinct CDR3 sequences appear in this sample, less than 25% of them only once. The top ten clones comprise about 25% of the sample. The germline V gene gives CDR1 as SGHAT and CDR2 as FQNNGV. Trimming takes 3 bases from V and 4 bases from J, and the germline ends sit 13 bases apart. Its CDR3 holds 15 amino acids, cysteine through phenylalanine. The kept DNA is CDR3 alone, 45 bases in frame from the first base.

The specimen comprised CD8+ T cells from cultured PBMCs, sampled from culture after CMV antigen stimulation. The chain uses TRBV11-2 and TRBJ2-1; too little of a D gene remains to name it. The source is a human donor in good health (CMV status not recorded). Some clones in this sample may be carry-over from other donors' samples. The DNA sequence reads TGTGCCAGCAGCTTCCCGAGATGGGGATACAATGAGCAGTTCTTC. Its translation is CASSFPRWGYNEQFF.